A selection of T cell receptor beta chains follows, all from one sample in a study of T cells after yellow fever vaccination. TCRdb used MiXCR to reprocess the 5' RACE reads, holding one entry per CDR3 protein. The table includes some 340,000 distinct CDR3 sequences, around a tenth detected once. The sample in question was CD4+ T cells sorted from PBMCs, obtained 45 days after the yellow fever booster vaccination. The receptors were gathered from a man younger than 35 who received the YFV17D yellow fever vaccine. CDR3s include the opening cysteine and the closing phenylalanine or tryptophan. A D gene is named only where the DNA matches it firmly. Only part of the rows carry a size: once, few, many, or a class if the clone is expanded.

j_gene	d_gene	abundance	v_gene	CDR3aa	CDR3nt
TRBJ2-2	.	.	TRBV18	CASSPNTGRSGELFF	TGTGCCAGCTCACCAAATACAGGGAGGTCCGGGGAGCTGTTTTTT
TRBJ2-3	TRBD1	few	TRBV5-6	CASSNRGGYTQYF	TGTGCCAGCAGCAACAGGGGCGGATATACGCAGTATTTT
TRBJ2-1	.	.	TRBV20-1	CSVPAELRDNEQFF	TGCAGTGTCCCCGCGGAGTTACGGGACAATGAGCAGTTCTTC
TRBJ1-4	.	.	TRBV2	CASSLGRRGEKLFF	TGTGCCAGCAGTCTCGGACGGCGGGGGGAAAAACTGTTTTTT
TRBJ1-5	.	few	TRBV6-2/TRBV6-3	CASTHGGVAQPQHF	TGTGCCAGCACCCACGGGGGGGTCGCCCAGCCCCAGCATTTT
TRBJ1-5	TRBD1	.	TRBV18	CASSPGTGSNQPQHF	TGTGCCAGCTCCCCCGGGACAGGTAGCAATCAGCCCCAGCATTTT
TRBJ2-1	TRBD2	.	TRBV5-4	CASSLVPAGDEQFF	TGTGCCAGCAGCTTGGTACCAGCGGGGGATGAGCAGTTCTTC
TRBJ2-7	.	many	TRBV6-5	CASSYRRRLRGVEQYF	TGTGCCAGCAGTTACAGACGGCGACTGCGAGGGGTCGAGCAGTACTTC
TRBJ2-7	TRBD1	.	TRBV9	CASSAQPGQGYEQYF	TGTGCCAGCAGCGCCCAACCGGGACAGGGCTACGAGCAGTACTTC
TRBJ2-2	TRBD1	few	TRBV27	CASRPLTGVVTGELFF	TGTGCCAGCAGACCCCTAACAGGGGTGGTCACCGGGGAGCTGTTTTTT
TRBJ1-1	TRBD1	.	TRBV29-1	CSASDTGGNTEAFF	TGCAGCGCGAGCGACACAGGGGGGAACACTGAAGCTTTCTTT
TRBJ1-1	.	many	TRBV4-1	CASSQPRNPENTEAFF	TGCGCCAGCAGCCAACCCAGGAACCCCGAGAACACTGAAGCTTTCTTT
TRBJ1-4	TRBD1	.	TRBV7-2	CASSLQGAGKLFF	TGTGCCAGCAGCTTACAGGGGGCGGGAAAACTGTTTTTT
TRBJ2-2	.	.	TRBV5-1	CASSWGPGGELFF	TGCGCCAGCAGCTGGGGCCCAGGGGGGGAGCTGTTTTTT
TRBJ1-6	.	.	TRBV7-6	CASAAGWDSPLHF	TGTGCCAGCGCTGCGGGGTGGGATTCACCCCTCCACTTT
TRBJ2-2	TRBD1	.	TRBV4-3	CASSQGPQGTFTGELFF	TGCGCCAGCAGCCAAGGCCCACAGGGGACCTTCACCGGGGAGCTGTTTTTT
TRBJ2-3	TRBD2	.	TRBV10-3	CAISVGGSGTDTQYF	TGTGCCATCAGTGTCGGGGGGTCTGGCACAGATACGCAGTATTTT
TRBJ2-3	.	.	TRBV20-1	CSAVVDGQYF	TGCAGTGCAGTGGTAGACGGGCAGTATTTT
TRBJ2-2	.	.	TRBV6-5	CASVQGPNTGELFF	TGTGCCAGCGTACAGGGACCGAACACCGGGGAGCTGTTTTTT
TRBJ2-3	.	.	TRBV20-1	CSARGPGGDTQYF	TGCAGTGCTAGAGGCCCCGGAGGAGATACGCAGTATTTT
TRBJ1-4	.	.	TRBV5-1	CASSFGVGGNEKLFF	TGCGCCAGCAGCTTCGGAGTAGGGGGTAATGAAAAACTGTTTTTT
TRBJ2-5	.	many	TRBV5-1	CASSLVGPGETQYF	TGCGCCAGCAGCTTGGTGGGGCCGGGGGAGACCCAGTACTTC
TRBJ1-2	.	few	TRBV4-2	CASSQDLGSPWYFYTF	TGTGCCAGCAGCCAAGACCTCGGCAGTCCGTGGTATTTTTACACCTTC
TRBJ1-2	.	.	TRBV6-1	CASSRQETYGYTF	TGTGCCAGCAGTCGACAGGAAACCTATGGCTACACCTTC
TRBJ2-2	.	few	TRBV10-3	CAISGDNKNTGELFF	TGTGCCATCAGTGGGGACAACAAGAACACCGGGGAGCTGTTTTTT
TRBJ1-6	.	once	TRBV7-8	CASSSAGRRSPLHF	TGTGCCAGCAGCTCTGCGGGGCGACGTTCACCCCTCCACTTT
TRBJ1-2	.	few	TRBV7-8	CASSLERTANYGYTF	TGTGCCAGCAGCTTAGAAAGGACAGCTAACTATGGCTACACCTTC
TRBJ1-1	.	.	TRBV20-1	CSARDSGAEAFF	TGCAGTGCTAGGGACTCCGGGGCTGAAGCTTTCTTT
TRBJ1-1	TRBD1	few	TRBV7-9	CASSSNTGDRAEAFF	TGTGCCAGCAGCTCGAATACAGGGGATAGGGCTGAAGCTTTCTTT
TRBJ1-1	.	few	TRBV29-1	CSVERELNTEAFF	TGCAGCGTTGAGAGGGAGTTGAACACTGAAGCTTTCTTT
TRBJ1-4	.	many	TRBV9	CASSPQGNEKLFF	TGTGCCAGCAGCCCCCAGGGGAATGAAAAACTGTTTTTT
TRBJ2-2	.	many	TRBV7-2	CASSLGPQTGELFF	TGTGCCAGCAGCTTAGGCCCCCAAACCGGGGAGCTGTTTTTT
TRBJ2-4	TRBD2	many	TRBV20-1	CSAIAGGRDIQYF	TGCAGTGCTATAGCGGGGGGTAGGGACATTCAGTACTTC
TRBJ1-1	.	.	TRBV27	CASIGRMNTEAFF	TGTGCCAGCATAGGCCGGATGAACACTGAAGCTTTCTTT
TRBJ2-1	.	few	TRBV28	CASSSGGGYNEQFF	TGTGCCAGCAGTTCTGGGGGCGGGTACAATGAGCAGTTCTTC
TRBJ2-7	TRBD1	many	TRBV12-3/TRBV12-4	CASSSDWTGGITSYEQYF	TGTGCCAGCAGTTCCGACTGGACAGGGGGTATCACCTCCTACGAGCAGTACTTC
TRBJ1-1	.	.	TRBV6-6	CASSYGRINTEAFF	TGTGCCAGCAGTTACGGCAGAATAAACACTGAAGCTTTCTTT
TRBJ1-1	TRBD1	few	TRBV29-1	CSVDRTRSAEAFF	TGCAGCGTGGACAGGACACGATCGGCTGAAGCTTTCTTT
TRBJ1-5	.	few	TRBV20-1	CSASRYSNQPQHF	TGCAGTGCTAGCCGTTATAGCAATCAGCCCCAGCATTTT
TRBJ1-1	TRBD1	few	TRBV13	CASSLQGAKTEAFF	TGTGCCAGCAGCCTGCAGGGGGCTAAGACTGAAGCTTTCTTT
TRBJ2-5	.	many	TRBV5-1	CASSSDWTASGTQYF	TGCGCCAGCAGCTCAGACTGGACAGCCTCGGGGACCCAGTACTTC
TRBJ2-3	TRBD2	few	TRBV5-6	CASSLARLAGEPSTDTQYF	TGTGCCAGCAGCTTGGCGCGGCTAGCGGGGGAACCTAGCACAGATACGCAGTATTTT
TRBJ2-1	.	.	TRBV7-2	CASSLEYGIQFF	TGTGCCAGCAGCTTAGAGTACGGGATTCAGTTCTTC
TRBJ1-1	.	.	TRBV15	CATSREGTTFF	TGTGCCACCAGCAGAGAGGGTACGACTTTCTTT
TRBJ2-1	TRBD1	.	TRBV29-1	CSARTGEQFF	TGCAGCGCGCGGACAGGTGAGCAGTTCTTC
TRBJ2-2	.	.	TRBV5-1	CASSLGLSGELFF	TGCGCCAGCAGCTTGGGACTTTCCGGGGAGCTGTTTTTT
TRBJ1-6	.	few	TRBV9	CASSVYASYNSPLHF	TGTGCCAGCAGCGTATATGCATCCTATAATTCACCCCTCCACTTT
TRBJ1-1	.	few	TRBV9	CASSVHSDTEAFF	TGTGCCAGCAGCGTTCACAGCGACACTGAAGCTTTCTTT
TRBJ1-5	.	.	TRBV12-3/TRBV12-4	CASSPTRRSNQPQHF	TGTGCCAGCAGCCCAACACGGCGTAGCAATCAGCCCCAGCATTTT
TRBJ2-3	.	.	TRBV30	CAWSGLGGVADTQYF	TGTGCCTGGAGTGGACTTGGAGGCGTCGCAGATACGCAGTATTTT
TRBJ2-3	.	few	TRBV5-4	CASTLRRATQTDTQYF	TGTGCCAGCACCCTTAGGCGGGCTACTCAAACAGATACGCAGTATTTT
TRBJ1-5	.	many	TRBV28	CASSLIAGNQPQHF	TGTGCCAGCAGTTTGATCGCAGGTAATCAGCCCCAGCATTTT